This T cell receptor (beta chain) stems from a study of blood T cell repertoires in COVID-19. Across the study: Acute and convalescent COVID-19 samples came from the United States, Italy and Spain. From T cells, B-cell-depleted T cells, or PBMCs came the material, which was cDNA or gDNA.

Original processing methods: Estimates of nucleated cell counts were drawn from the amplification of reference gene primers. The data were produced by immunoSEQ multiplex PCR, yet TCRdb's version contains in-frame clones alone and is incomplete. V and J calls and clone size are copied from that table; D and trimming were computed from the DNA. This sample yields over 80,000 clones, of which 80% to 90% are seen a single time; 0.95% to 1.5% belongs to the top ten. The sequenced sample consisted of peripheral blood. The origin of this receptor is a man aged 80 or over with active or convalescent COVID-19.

The CDR3 DNA sequence: TGTGCCAGCCCGGGACAGGGAATTTCTGGCTACACCTTC. This codes for CASPGQGISGYTF. This chain uses TRBV2 with TRBJ1-2, with 9 bases that match TRBD1. This CDR3 contains 13 residues. Germline lookup yields CDR1 SNHLY and CDR2 FYNNEI. V trimming: 8 bases; J trimming: 7 bases; junction bases outside the gene matches: 8.